These 22 T cell receptor beta chains originate from one sample sequenced in a study of T cell changes during pregnancy in multiple sclerosis. The method was immunoSEQ multiplex PCR; TCRdb's version includes in-frame clones alone and lacks a portion of them. The sample contains roughly 77,000 clones, 80% to 95% of which appear only once. The sequencing used peripheral blood, collected in the second trimester of pregnancy. The receptors originated from a female donor with multiple sclerosis, enrolled in a pregnancy study.

V usage is TRBV27 and J usage is TRBJ2-1; D possibly corresponds to TRBD1 (5 bases). CDR1 and CDR2 from the germline V gene are MNHEY and SMNVEV (reference sequence). V was trimmed by 2 bases and J by 5 bases, leaving 10 bases between them. The CDR3 runs to 14 residues. CDR3 nucleotides: TGTGCCAGCAGTTTAGCGACAGTTGACAATGAGCAGTTCTTC. Its translation: CASSLATVDNEQFF.

V is TRBV10-3 and J is TRBJ1-1; D perhaps matches TRBD1 (6 bases). The CDR3 totals 13 residues. Per germline, CDR1 ENHRY and CDR2 SYGVKD. The V and J ends lost 6 bases and 1 base respectively, with 9 bases between them. CDR3 loop: CAISGQSNTEAFF. In DNA, the CDR3 is TGTGCCATCAGCGGACAGTCGAACACTGAAGCTTTCTTT.

The chain links TRBV18 to TRBJ1-5; possibly TRBD1 for D (6 bases). The V end was cut by 5 bases, the J end by 7 bases, with 15 bases between. Germline lookup yields CDR1 KGHSH and CDR2 LQKENI. The CDR3 is 14 amino acids. The CDR3 sequence is CASSRVGGEQPQHF. Written as DNA, the CDR3 is TGTGCCAGCTCAAGGGTAGGGGGTGAGCAGCCCCAGCATTTT.

The chain links TRBV10-3 to TRBJ2-7; D is possibly TRBD1 (6 bases). Per the germline V gene, CDR1 is ENHRY and CDR2 is SYGVKD. The length of the CDR3 is 14 residues. The V end lost 8 bases, the J end lost 4 bases, and 18 bases lay between the germline ends. CDR3 loop: CAIGQTLKNYEQYF. In nucleotides, the CDR3 is TGTGCCATCGGACAGACCCTAAAAAATTACGAGCAGTACTTC.

The chain links TRBV9 to TRBJ2-3, with 10 bases fitting TRBD2. V gave up 4 bases and J gave up 4 bases; unmatched junction bases: 12. The CDR3 loop spans 17 amino acids. Germline V gene sequence: CDR1 SGDLS, CDR2 YYNGEE. CDR3 amino acids: CASSLSSSGSQADTQYF. CDR3 nucleotide sequence: TGTGCCAGCAGCTTGAGTTCTAGCGGGAGTCAAGCAGATACGCAGTATTTT.

This chain links TRBV7-8 with TRBJ2-5, with 10 bases fitting TRBD1. The germline CDR1 and CDR2 sequences are SGHVS and FQNEAQ. CDR3 length equals 15 residues. V gave up 6 bases and J gave up 3 bases; unmatched junction bases: 7. The CDR3 region is CASRGDRGREETQYF. The CDR3 DNA reads as TGTGCCAGCAGAGGCGACAGGGGGCGGGAAGAGACCCAGTACTTC. Filled out from reference TRBV7-8 and TRBJ2-5, the complete variable domain reads GAGVSQSPRYKVAKRGQDVALRCDPISGHVSLFWYQQALGQGPEFLTYFQNEAQLDKSGLPSDRFFAERPEGSVSTLKIQRTQQEDSAVYLCASRGDRGREETQYFGPGTRLLVL.

The chain uses TRBV28 and TRBJ2-1, with D possibly being TRBD2 (6 bases). The germline V gene encodes CDR1 MDHEN and CDR2 SYDVKM. There are 16 residues in the CDR3. Trimming stripped 8 bases from V and 0 bases from J, with 17 bases between. CDR3 in DNA: TGTGCCAGCGGAGAGAAGGGAGGCAGCTCCTACAATGAGCAGTTCTTC. As protein: CASGEKGGSSYNEQFF. The full variable domain, completed using reference TRBV28 and TRBJ2-1, is DVKVTQSSRYLVKRTGEKVFLECVQDMDHENMFWYRQDPGLGLRLIYFSYDVKMKEKGDIPEGYSVSREKKERFSLILESASTNQTSMYLCASGEKGGSSYNEQFFGPGTRLTVL.

J is TRBJ2-1 and V is TRBV13; TRBD1 is a possible D gene (6 bases). Germline CDR1 is PRHDT and CDR2 is FYEKMQ (reference sequence). Trimming took 4 bases from V and 5 from J, leaving 30 bases between them. The CDR3 runs to 20 residues. Written as DNA, the CDR3 is TGTGCCAGCAGCTCGCTACCCGGCCAGGGGTTCGGACGGGTAAACAATGAGCAGTTCTTC. Protein sequence: CASSSLPGQGFGRVNNEQFF.

The V call is TRBV11-3, the J call TRBJ2-7, with 8 positions matching TRBD2. The germline CDR1 and CDR2 sequences are SGHNT and YENEEA. The J segment lost 6 bases and the V segment lost 5 bases, leaving 9 bases of the junction unmatched. This CDR3 spans 14 amino acids. In DNA form, the CDR3 reads TGTGCCAGCAGCCCCCGGGGGGGTTATGGCGAGCAGTACTTC. Protein: CASSPRGGYGEQYF. Looking up the rest from reference TRBV11-3 and TRBJ2-7 gives the full variable domain: EAGVVQSPRYKIIEKKQPVAFWCNPISGHNTLYWYLQNLGQGPELLIRYENEEAVDDSQLPKDRFSAERLKGVDSTLKIQPAELGDSAVYLCASSPRGGYGEQYFGPGTRLTVT.

The gene calls are TRBV7-2 and TRBJ1-5; D gene uncertain. The CDR3 length is 14 residues. V lost 4 bases and J lost 3, with 10 bases in between. Germline values: CDR1 SGHTA, CDR2 FQGNSA. CDR3 in DNA: TGTGCCAGCAGCTGGAGACGGGACAATCAGCCCCAGCATTTT. This codes for CASSWRRDNQPQHF.

The chain's CDR3 is CASTPGGESTDTQYF. CDR3 nucleotide sequence: TGTGCCAGCACCCCGGGCGGGGAAAGCACAGATACGCAGTATTTT. This chain connects TRBV6-5 to TRBJ2-3; D is possibly TRBD2 (6 bases). The CDR3 consists of 15 residues. The germline CDR1 and CDR2 sequences are MNHEY and SVGAGI. Trimming removed 7 bases from V and 0 bases from J, with 14 bases in between.

The chain joins TRBV28 to TRBJ1-3, with TRBD1 matching 9 bases. CDR3 length: 15 amino acids. Germline CDR1 reads MDHEN; CDR2 reads SYDVKM. The ends lost 7 bases at V and 1 base at J; junction bases unmatched: 5. CDR3 loop: CASNWDRASGNTIYF. The CDR3 region has the DNA TGTGCCAGCAACTGGGACAGGGCTTCTGGAAACACCATATATTTT.

This chain links TRBV7-2 with TRBJ2-6; 9 nucleotides line up with TRBD1. Germline V lookup: CDR1 SGHTA, CDR2 FQGNSA. The CDR3 runs 18 residues. J gave up 0 bases and V 5 bases, and 8 bases lay outside the gene matches. CDR3 loop: CASSPGGQGLSGANVLTF. CDR3 DNA: TGTGCCAGCAGCCCTGGGGGACAGGGCCTCTCTGGGGCCAACGTCCTGACTTTC.

This clone has just one count. The chain is built from TRBV9 and TRBJ1-1; D uncertain. Per germline, CDR1 SGDLS and CDR2 YYNGEE. The CDR3 covers 14 residues. The V and J ends lost 0 bases and 5 bases respectively, with 11 bases between them. CDR3 residues: CASSVARGGTEAFF. DNA for the CDR3: TGTGCCAGCAGCGTAGCCCGGGGAGGAACTGAAGCTTTCTTT.

This clone was found once. The chain recombines TRBV7-9 with TRBJ2-3, with 14 bases aligning to TRBD2. Unmatched junction bases numbered 6, after V lost 5 bases and J lost 5 bases. Germline CDR1 and CDR2: SEHNR and FQNEAQ (reference sequence). The CDR3 runs to 16 residues. CDR3 protein: CASSPRTSGRIDTQYF. CDR3 nucleotides: TGTGCCAGCAGCCCCAGGACTAGCGGGAGGATAGATACGCAGTATTTT.

The V call is TRBV7-9, the J call TRBJ2-1; D is possibly TRBD1 (7 bases). Germline-derived CDR1 and CDR2 are SEHNR and FQNEAQ (reference sequence). CDR3 length: 13 amino acids. V was trimmed by 3 bases and J by 6 bases, leaving 9 bases between them. CDR3 protein: CASSLEGANEQFF. CDR3 DNA: TGTGCCAGCAGCTTGGAGGGGGCCAATGAGCAGTTCTTC.

V and J are TRBV5-1 and TRBJ1-1; D may be TRBD1 (5 bases). Germline V lookup: CDR1 SGHRS, CDR2 YFSETQ. CDR3 size: 14 residues. V was cut by 1 base and J by 3 bases, with 10 bases left in between. The CDR3 bases are TGCGCCAGCAGCTTGCGGGGGACGGACACTGAAGCTTTCTTT. Translation: CASSLRGTDTEAFF. Using reference TRBV5-1 and TRBJ1-1 for the parts outside the CDR3, the full variable domain is KAGVTQTPRYLIKTRGQQVTLSCSPISGHRSVSWYQQTPGQGLQFLFEYFSETQRNKGNFPGRFSGRQFSNSRSEMNVSTLELGDSALYLCASSLRGTDTEAFFGQGTRLTVV.

The chain has TRBV2 and TRBJ1-5, with D possibly matching TRBD1 (6 bases). With 5 bases removed from V and 7 bases from J, the gap between germline ends came to 12 bases. Per the germline V gene, CDR1 is SNHLY and CDR2 is FYNNEI. The CDR3 runs to 13 residues. The CDR3 sequence: CASSTEDRQPQHF. The CDR3 DNA follows: TGTGCCAGCAGTACCGAGGACAGACAGCCCCAGCATTTT.

The V and J genes are TRBV4-1 and TRBJ2-3, with TRBD2 matching 9 bases. The CDR3 sequence is 18 residues long. CDR1 is MGHRA, CDR2 YSYEKL, per germline. V was clipped by 1 base and J by 8 bases; unmatched bases: 16. The DNA of the CDR3 is TGCGCCAGCAGCCAAGCTGGAGGAGCGGGGGGACCCGGTGGTACGCAGTATTTT. Its translation is CASSQAGGAGGPGGTQYF.

V and J are TRBV11-2 and TRBJ1-1; 12 bases are shared with TRBD1. There are 14 residues in the CDR3. Looked up from germline, CDR1 is SGHAT and CDR2 is FQNNGV. V was pared by 5 bases and J by 10 bases, with 8 bases of the junction left unmatched. Here the CDR3 DNA reads TGTGCCAGCAGCAACCGGGACAGGGGGCACGTAGCTTTCTTT. Translation gives CASSNRDRGHVAFF.

This clone came up a few times. The rearrangement uses TRBV6-1 and TRBJ2-6, with a possible D match to TRBD1 (5 bases). The CDR3 extends over 12 amino acids. V lost 10 bases and J lost 10, with 14 bases in between. Germline CDR1 reads MNHNS; CDR2 reads SASEGT. The CDR3 loop is CAIDDSLNVLTF. The CDR3 DNA sequence: TGTGCCATCGATGACAGCCTAAACGTCCTGACTTTC.

The chain links TRBV28 to TRBJ1-2; 8 bases map to TRBD1. Unmatched junction bases numbered 14, after V lost 7 bases and J lost 7 bases. Germline V gene sequence: CDR1 MDHEN, CDR2 SYDVKM. This CDR3 has 15 residues. CDR3 loop: CASNTPGTGLSGYTF. The CDR3 DNA sequence: TGTGCCAGCAATACCCCCGGGACAGGTTTGAGTGGCTACACCTTC.